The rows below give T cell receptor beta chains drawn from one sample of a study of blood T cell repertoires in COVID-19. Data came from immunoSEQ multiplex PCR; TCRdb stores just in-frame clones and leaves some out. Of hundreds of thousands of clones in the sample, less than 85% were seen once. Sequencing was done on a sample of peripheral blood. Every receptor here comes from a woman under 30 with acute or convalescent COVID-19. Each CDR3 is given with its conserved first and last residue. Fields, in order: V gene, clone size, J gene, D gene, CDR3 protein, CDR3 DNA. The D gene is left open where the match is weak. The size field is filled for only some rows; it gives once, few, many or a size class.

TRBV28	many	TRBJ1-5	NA	CASSLYEQPQHF	TGTGCCAGCAGTCTCTACGAACAGCCCCAGCATTTT
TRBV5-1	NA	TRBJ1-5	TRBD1	CASSPLPGQGQPQHF	TGCGCCAGCAGCCCCCTACCTGGACAGGGCCAGCCCCAGCATTTT
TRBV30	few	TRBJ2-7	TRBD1	CAWRQGSREQYF	TGTGCCTGGCGACAGGGCAGTCGGGAGCAGTACTTC
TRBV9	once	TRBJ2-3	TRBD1	CASSVVKSGTAHTDTQYF	TGTGCCAGCAGCGTAGTTAAGTCGGGGACAGCGCACACAGATACGCAGTATTTT
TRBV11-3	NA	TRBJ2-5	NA	CASSLGQGIGETQYF	TGTGCCAGCAGCTTAGGGCAGGGTATCGGAGAGACCCAGTACTTC
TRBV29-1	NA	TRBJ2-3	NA	CSATRGKRDTQYF	TGCAGCGCCACACGAGGGAAACGGGATACGCAGTATTTT
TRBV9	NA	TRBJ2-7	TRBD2	CASSVGGGPPYEQYF	TGTGCCAGCAGCGTAGGGGGGGGTCCCCCCTACGAGCAGTACTTC
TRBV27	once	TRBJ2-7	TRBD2	CASMTGGPSEQYF	TGTGCCAGCATGACGGGAGGTCCCTCCGAGCAGTACTTC
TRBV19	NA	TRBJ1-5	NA	CASSIVTLDQPQHF	TGTGCCAGTAGTATAGTTACACTAGATCAGCCCCAGCATTTT
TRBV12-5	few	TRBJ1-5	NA	CASGLDAGQPQHF	TGTGCTAGTGGTTTGGATGCGGGCCAGCCCCAGCATTTT
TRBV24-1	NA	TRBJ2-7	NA	CATSDSDRTPAEQYF	TGTGCCACCAGTGACTCCGACAGGACCCCCGCCGAGCAGTACTTC
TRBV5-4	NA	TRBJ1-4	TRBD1	CASSSQGEVEKLFF	TGTGCCAGCAGCTCACAGGGGGAGGTAGAAAAACTGTTTTTT
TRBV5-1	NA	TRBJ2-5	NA	CASSGYRDQETQYF	TGCGCCAGCAGCGGGTACAGGGACCAAGAGACCCAGTACTTC
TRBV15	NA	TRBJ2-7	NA	CATSSTGLSYEQYF	TGTGCCACCAGTTCGACAGGCCTGTCCTACGAGCAGTACTTC
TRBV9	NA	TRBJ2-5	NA	CASSVWRLGGEETQYF	TGTGCCAGCAGCGTCTGGAGACTAGGGGGGGAAGAGACCCAGTACTTC
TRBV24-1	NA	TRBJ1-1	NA	CATRDRRNTEAFF	TGTGCCACCAGGGACAGAAGGAACACTGAAGCTTTCTTT
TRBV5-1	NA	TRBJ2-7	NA	CASSFSGAPNYEQYF	TGCGCCAGCAGCTTCTCTGGAGCCCCAAATTACGAGCAGTACTTC
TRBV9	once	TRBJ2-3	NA	CASSFPGDSSTDTQYF	TGTGCCAGCAGTTTTCCAGGTGATAGTAGCACAGATACGCAGTATTTT
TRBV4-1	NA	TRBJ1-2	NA	CASSQEGEGINYGYTF	TGCGCCAGCAGCCAAGAAGGGGAGGGGATTAACTATGGCTACACCTTC
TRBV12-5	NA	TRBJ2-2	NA	CASGSVAQGSATGELFF	TGTGCTAGTGGTTCCGTCGCCCAGGGGAGCGCCACCGGGGAGCTGTTTTTT
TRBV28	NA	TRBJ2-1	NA	CASSLSYLQGNEQFF	TGTGCCAGCAGTTTGTCTTACTTACAGGGAAATGAGCAGTTCTTC
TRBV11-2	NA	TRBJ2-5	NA	CASSLGGTGLQETQYF	TGTGCCAGCAGCTTAGGGGGAACAGGGCTCCAAGAGACCCAGTACTTC
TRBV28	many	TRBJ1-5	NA	CASSLTQGSNQPQHF	TGTGCCAGCAGTTTAACACAGGGCAGCAATCAGCCCCAGCATTTT
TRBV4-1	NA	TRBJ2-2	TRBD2	CASSQKLAGGTGELFF	TGCGCCAGCAGCCAAAAACTAGCGGGGGGAACCGGGGAGCTGTTTTTT
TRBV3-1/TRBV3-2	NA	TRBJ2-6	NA	CASSRTGQSSGANVLTF	TGTGCCAGCAGCCGCACAGGACAGAGCTCTGGGGCCAACGTCCTGACTTTC
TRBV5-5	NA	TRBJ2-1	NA	CASSLALGQSYNEQFF	TGTGCCAGCAGCTTGGCCCTGGGGCAGTCCTACAATGAGCAGTTCTTC
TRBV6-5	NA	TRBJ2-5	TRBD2	CASSYSRTSGQTQYF	TGTGCCAGCAGTTACTCGCGGACTAGCGGGCAGACCCAGTACTTC
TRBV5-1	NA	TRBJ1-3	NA	CASSLDRVSSGNTIYF	TGCGCCAGCAGCTTGGACAGGGTGAGCTCTGGAAACACCATATATTTT
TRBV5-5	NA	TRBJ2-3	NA	CASSSGLNTQYF	TGTGCCAGCAGCTCGGGACTGAATACGCAGTATTTT
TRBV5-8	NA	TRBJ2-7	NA	CASSLEYRLDYEQYF	TGTGCCAGCAGCTTGGAATACAGGTTAGACTACGAGCAGTACTTC
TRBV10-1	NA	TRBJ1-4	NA	CASSEKSRQFEPSEKLFF	TGCGCCAGCAGTGAGAAAAGTAGACAGTTTGAGCCTTCAGAAAAACTGTTTTTT
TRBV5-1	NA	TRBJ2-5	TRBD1	CASSLEGTGLPETQYF	TGCGCCAGCAGCTTGGAGGGGACAGGCCTTCCAGAGACCCAGTACTTC
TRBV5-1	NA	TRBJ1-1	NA	CASSSTTVNTEAFF	TGCGCCAGCAGCTCTACGACAGTGAACACTGAAGCTTTCTTT
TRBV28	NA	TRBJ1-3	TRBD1	CASRETGGAGNTIYF	TGTGCCAGCAGGGAAACAGGGGGCGCTGGAAACACCATATATTTT
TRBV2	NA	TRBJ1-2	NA	CASSENPGADGYTF	TGTGCCAGCAGTGAAAACCCAGGGGCGGATGGCTACACCTTC
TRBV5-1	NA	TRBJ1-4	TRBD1	CASSFNGQANEKLFF	TGCGCCAGCAGCTTTAATGGACAGGCAAATGAAAAACTGTTTTTT
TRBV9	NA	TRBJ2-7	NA	CASSGTGGPSQQYF	TGTGCCAGCAGCGGGACCGGGGGACCCAGTCAGCAGTACTTC
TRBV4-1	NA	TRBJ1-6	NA	CASSQDRVVNSPLHF	TGCGCCAGCAGCCAAGATCGGGTCGTGAATTCACCCCTCCACTTT
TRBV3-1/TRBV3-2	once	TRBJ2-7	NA	CASNEGTYEQYF	TGTGCCAGCAACGAGGGTACCTACGAGCAGTACTTC
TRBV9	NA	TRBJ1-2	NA	CASSTGNYGYTF	TGTGCCAGCAGTACAGGGAACTATGGCTACACCTTC
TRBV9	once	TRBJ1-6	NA	CASSVRGDYNSPLHF	TGTGCCAGCAGCGTCCGGGGTGACTATAATTCACCCCTCCACTTT
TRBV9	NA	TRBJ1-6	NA	CASSVEWPGDSPLHF	TGTGCCAGCAGCGTAGAGTGGCCCGGAGATTCACCCCTCCACTTT
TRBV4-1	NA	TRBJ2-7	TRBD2	CASSTRDYSSYEQYF	TGCGCCAGCAGCACCCGGGACTACAGTTCCTACGAGCAGTACTTC
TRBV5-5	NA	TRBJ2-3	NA	CASSLGLNLQTDTQYF	TGTGCCAGCAGCTTGGGACTCAACCTCCAGACAGATACGCAGTATTTT
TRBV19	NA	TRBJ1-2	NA	CASSVTADGYTF	TGTGCCAGTAGCGTCACAGCGGATGGCTACACCTTC
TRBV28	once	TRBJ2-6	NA	CASSLTGPGANVLTF	TGTGCCAGCAGTCTTACAGGGCCTGGGGCCAACGTCCTGACTTTC
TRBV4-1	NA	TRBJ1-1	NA	CASSQTGGSTEAFF	TGCGCCAGCAGCCAAACAGGAGGGAGCACTGAAGCTTTCTTT
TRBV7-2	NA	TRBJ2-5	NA	CASSLAASLETQYF	TGTGCCAGCAGCTTAGCGGCTAGTTTGGAGACCCAGTACTTC
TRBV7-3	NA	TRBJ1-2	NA	CASSPGPNDGGYTF	TGTGCCAGCAGCCCAGGGCCTAACGACGGTGGCTACACCTTC
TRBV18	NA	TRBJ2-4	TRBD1	CASSPDRGGKNIQYF	TGTGCCAGCTCACCCGACAGGGGGGGCAAAAACATTCAGTACTTC
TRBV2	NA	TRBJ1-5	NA	CASSAGLGGQPQHF	TGTGCCAGCAGCGCAGGGTTAGGGGGTCAGCCCCAGCATTTT
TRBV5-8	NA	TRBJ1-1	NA	CASSFWLLNTEAFF	TGTGCCAGCAGCTTCTGGCTCTTGAACACTGAAGCTTTCTTT
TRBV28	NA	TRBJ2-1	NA	CASSLGGRGFF	TGTGCCAGCAGTTTAGGTGGGAGAGGGTTCTTC
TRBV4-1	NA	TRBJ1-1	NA	CASSPMGQSRTEAFF	TGCGCCAGCAGCCCAATGGGGCAGTCGAGAACTGAAGCTTTCTTT
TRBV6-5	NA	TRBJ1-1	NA	CASTGQGFNTEAFF	TGTGCCAGCACGGGCCAGGGGTTTAACACTGAAGCTTTCTTT
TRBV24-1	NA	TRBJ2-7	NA	CATSDFNGLSYEQYF	TGTGCCACCAGTGATTTCAACGGACTCTCCTACGAGCAGTACTTC
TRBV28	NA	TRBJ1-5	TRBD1	CASRELGTGSTYSNQPQHF	TGTGCCAGCAGAGAACTCGGGACAGGGTCGACCTATAGCAATCAGCCCCAGCATTTT
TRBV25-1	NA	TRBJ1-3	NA	CASSRDSGNTIYF	TGTGCCAGCAGTCGGGACTCTGGAAACACCATATATTTT
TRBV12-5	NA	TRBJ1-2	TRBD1	CASGQEDRGRPYGYTF	TGTGCTAGTGGTCAAGAGGACAGGGGGCGCCCCTATGGCTACACCTTC